Included here is one T cell receptor beta chain sequence, with context. The antigen is not known. This entry is derived from a study of brain T cells in children with intractable seizures. Study-level findings and limits: Clones missing pre-surgery may reflect undersampling of that blood sample.

The method was immunoSEQ multiplex PCR; TCRdb's version includes in-frame clones alone and lacks a portion of them. The profile covers 300,000 to 400,000 clones, with about 93% appearing a single time and roughly 6% taken by the ten largest. The time point: blood from clinic visit 5 months post-surgery; TSC patient then seizure free. Only cases whose brain tissue showed the highest T cell transcript signatures were sequenced. Before surgery, patients took at least one anti-epileptic drug. J was trimmed by 2 bases and V by 0 bases; bases with no gene match: 9. Germline CDR1 is GTSNPN and CDR2 is SVGIG (reference sequence). The CDR3 sequence is 16 residues long.

The clonotype comes from a boy in the first two years of life with tuberous sclerosis and intractable seizures. V gene TRBV30 combines with J gene TRBJ1-2; 7 nucleotides line up with TRBD1. This specimen was peripheral blood, taken about 5 months after surgery. Here the CDR3 DNA reads TGTGCCTGGAGTGTACGGGACAGAAGATCCAACTATGGCTACACCTTC. As protein: CAWSVRDRRSNYGYTF. Variable domain in full (rest from reference TRBV30 and TRBJ1-2): SQTIHQWPATLVQPVGSPLSLECTVEGTSNPNLYWYRQAAGRGLQLLFYSVGIGQISSEVPQNLSASRPQDRQFILSSKKLLLSDSGFYLCAWSVRDRRSNYGYTFGSGTRLTVV.